The entry below gives a single TCR beta chain sequence along with its context. Its antigen is unknown. These data are taken from a study of T cell repertoires in cytomegalovirus infection. Whole-study context: Carrying CMV and the relevant HLA type showed in public TCR beta signatures.

Study-wide results and limits: Identification of carriers of CMV plus the relevant HLA was performed using cumulative public TCR beta family frequency. Dominating the ex vivo response were HLA-C-restricted CMV-specific TCR beta clonotypes.

The germline V gene has CDR1 LGHNA and CDR2 YSLEER. This CDR3 contains 14 residues. V trimming: 4 bases; J trimming: 5 bases; junction bases outside the gene matches: 6. TCRdb used MiXCR to reprocess the reads, holding one entry per CDR3 protein. The data hold some 97,000 distinct CDR3 sequences, with 20% to 30% observed a single time. The chain carries TRBV4-3 and TRBJ2-5; 8 bases line up with TRBD1. The sample consisted of CD8+ T cells from PBMCs. The source of this sequence is a human donor in good health (CMV status not recorded). Some clones in this sample may be carry-over from other donors' samples. The CDR3 sequence is CASSPATGVETQYF. In DNA, the CDR3 is TGCGCCAGCAGCCCAGCGACAGGGGTGGAGACCCAGTACTTC.